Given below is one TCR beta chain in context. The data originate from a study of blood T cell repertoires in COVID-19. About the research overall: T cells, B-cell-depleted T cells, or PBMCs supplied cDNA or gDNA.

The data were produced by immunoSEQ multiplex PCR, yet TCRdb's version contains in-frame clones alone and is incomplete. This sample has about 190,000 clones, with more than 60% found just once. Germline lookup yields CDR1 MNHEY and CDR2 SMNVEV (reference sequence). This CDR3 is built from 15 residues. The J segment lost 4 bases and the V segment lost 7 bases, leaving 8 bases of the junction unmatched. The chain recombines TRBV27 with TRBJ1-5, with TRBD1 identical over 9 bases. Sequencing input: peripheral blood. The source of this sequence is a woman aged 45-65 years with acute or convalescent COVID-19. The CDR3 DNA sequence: TGTGCCAGCATGTCCGGGACAGGGTGGAATCAGCCCCAGCATTTT. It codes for CASMSGTGWNQPQHF.